A selection of T cell receptor beta chains follows, all from one sample in a study of T cell repertoires in ileal Crohn's disease. The protocol was immunoSEQ multiplex PCR, while the TCRdb copy is restricted to in-frame clones and leaves out a portion. The sample records about 14,000 clones, around 84% being singletons. The sequencing sample was made of ileal tissue. These TCRs come from an adult with Crohn's disease. Each CDR3 is given with its conserved first and last residue. A D gene is named only where the DNA matches it firmly. Only some rows state a clone size, as once, few, many or a class for expanded clones.

cdr3_aa: CASSQGLAGGRRDTQYF; cdr3_nt: TGTGCCAGCAGCCAAGGACTAGCGGGGGGGCGGAGAGATACGCAGTATTTT; clone_size: once; j_call: TRBJ2-3; v_call: TRBV7-2; d_call: TRBD2
cdr3_aa: CAWSVVPGEQPQHF; cdr3_nt: TGTGCCTGGAGTGTTGTGCCAGGGGAACAGCCCCAGCATTTT; clone_size: -; j_call: TRBJ1-5; v_call: TRBV30; d_call: -
cdr3_aa: CASSTLGQGLSYEQYF; cdr3_nt: TGTGCCAGCAGTACTTTGGGACAGGGCCTCTCCTACGAGCAGTACTTC; clone_size: -; j_call: TRBJ2-7; v_call: TRBV27; d_call: TRBD1
cdr3_aa: CASSEVVGGPTDTQYF; cdr3_nt: TGTGCCAGCAGTGAAGTTGTGGGGGGGCCGACAGATACGCAGTATTTT; clone_size: -; j_call: TRBJ2-3; v_call: TRBV6-1; d_call: -
cdr3_aa: CAWAGDTQYF; cdr3_nt: TGTGCCTGGGCCGGGGATACGCAGTATTTT; clone_size: -; j_call: TRBJ2-3; v_call: TRBV30; d_call: -
cdr3_aa: CASSFYGQASSYEQYF; cdr3_nt: TGTGCCAGCAGCTTCTACGGCCAGGCCTCCTCCTACGAGCAGTACTTC; clone_size: -; j_call: TRBJ2-7; v_call: TRBV7-2; d_call: -
cdr3_aa: CASSLVVGGWRNSYNEQFF; cdr3_nt: TGTGCCAGCAGCTTAGTTGTTGGGGGCTGGCGGAACTCCTACAATGAGCAGTTCTTC; clone_size: few; j_call: TRBJ2-1; v_call: TRBV7-8; d_call: -
cdr3_aa: CASSLVGTGGKGVTNTIYF; cdr3_nt: TGTGCCAGCAGCTTAGTGGGGACAGGGGGAAAGGGGGTTACAAACACCATATATTTT; clone_size: -; j_call: TRBJ1-3; v_call: TRBV7-8; d_call: TRBD1
cdr3_aa: CASRRQGSGNSPLHF; cdr3_nt: TGTGCCAGCAGGCGACAGGGGTCGGGTAATTCACCCCTCCACTTT; clone_size: -; j_call: TRBJ1-6; v_call: TRBV6-5; d_call: TRBD1
cdr3_aa: CASNKPGLETQYF; cdr3_nt: TGCGCCAGCAACAAGCCGGGTTTAGAGACCCAGTACTTC; clone_size: -; j_call: TRBJ2-5; v_call: TRBV5-1; d_call: -
cdr3_aa: CASSLRVGEQFF; cdr3_nt: TGCGCCAGCAGCTTGAGAGTGGGCGAGCAGTTCTTC; clone_size: once; j_call: TRBJ2-1; v_call: TRBV5-1; d_call: -
cdr3_aa: CASSSSGGALETQYF; cdr3_nt: TGCGCCAGCAGCTCATCCGGGGGGGCCTTGGAGACCCAGTACTTC; clone_size: -; j_call: TRBJ2-5; v_call: TRBV5-1; d_call: TRBD2
cdr3_aa: CASPLRGEQFF; cdr3_nt: TGTGCCAGCCCCTTAAGAGGTGAGCAGTTCTTC; clone_size: few; j_call: TRBJ2-1; v_call: TRBV6-1; d_call: -
cdr3_aa: CASSLGGRGEQYF; cdr3_nt: TGTGCCAGCAGTTTAGGGGGGAGGGGCGAGCAGTACTTC; clone_size: few; j_call: TRBJ2-7; v_call: TRBV28; d_call: TRBD2
cdr3_aa: CSAGQSYNSPLHF; cdr3_nt: TGCAGCGCTGGACAGAGCTATAATTCACCCCTCCACTTT; clone_size: -; j_call: TRBJ1-6; v_call: TRBV29-1; d_call: -
cdr3_aa: CAWSWGAEAFF; cdr3_nt: TGTGCCTGGAGTTGGGGCGCTGAAGCTTTCTTT; clone_size: -; j_call: TRBJ1-1; v_call: TRBV30; d_call: -
cdr3_aa: CASSFGVGETQYF; cdr3_nt: TGCGCCAGCAGCTTCGGGGTGGGAGAGACCCAGTACTTC; clone_size: -; j_call: TRBJ2-5; v_call: TRBV5-1; d_call: -
cdr3_aa: CASSVDRGIGNEQFF; cdr3_nt: TGTGCCAGCAGTGTAGACAGGGGGATAGGCAATGAGCAGTTCTTC; clone_size: medium-sized; j_call: TRBJ2-1; v_call: TRBV2; d_call: TRBD1
cdr3_aa: CASSFRRRSADTQYF; cdr3_nt: TGTGCCAGCAGCTTCAGAAGGAGATCGGCAGATACGCAGTATTTT; clone_size: -; j_call: TRBJ2-3; v_call: TRBV11-2; d_call: -
cdr3_aa: CASSHGLAGQYF; cdr3_nt: TGTGCCAGCAGCCACGGACTAGCGGGGCAGTACTTC; clone_size: -; j_call: TRBJ2-7; v_call: TRBV28; d_call: TRBD2
cdr3_aa: CSARVRDTQYF; cdr3_nt: TGCAGTGCTAGAGTGAGGGATACGCAGTATTTT; clone_size: -; j_call: TRBJ2-3; v_call: TRBV20-1; d_call: -
cdr3_aa: CASSLIQGLARPQHF; cdr3_nt: TGTGCCAGCAGTTTAATTCAGGGGCTCGCGCGGCCCCAGCATTTT; clone_size: -; j_call: TRBJ1-5; v_call: TRBV28; d_call: -
cdr3_aa: CASSLGRQYSTDTQYF; cdr3_nt: TGTGCCAGCAGCTTAGGTCGACAGTATAGCACAGATACGCAGTATTTT; clone_size: once; j_call: TRBJ2-3; v_call: TRBV11-3; d_call: -
cdr3_aa: CASSGRLAGPTDTQYF; cdr3_nt: TGCGCCAGCAGCGGACGTTTAGCGGGACCCACAGATACGCAGTATTTT; clone_size: -; j_call: TRBJ2-3; v_call: TRBV5-1; d_call: TRBD2
cdr3_aa: CASSLGSGTDYGYTF; cdr3_nt: TGTGCCAGCAGTCTCGGGTCGGGGACAGACTATGGCTACACCTTC; clone_size: -; j_call: TRBJ1-2; v_call: TRBV28; d_call: TRBD1
cdr3_aa: CASSPLAENTEAFF; cdr3_nt: TGTGCCAGCTCACCACTGGCAGAGAACACTGAAGCTTTCTTT; clone_size: -; j_call: TRBJ1-1; v_call: TRBV18; d_call: -
cdr3_aa: CASSFRQGSTNEKLFF; cdr3_nt: TGCGCCAGCAGCTTTAGACAGGGGTCAACTAATGAAAAACTGTTTTTT; clone_size: -; j_call: TRBJ1-4; v_call: TRBV5-1; d_call: TRBD1
cdr3_aa: CASSPGTVTVAKNIQYF; cdr3_nt: TGTGCCAGTAGTCCCGGGACAGTTACGGTTGCCAAAAACATTCAGTACTTC; clone_size: -; j_call: TRBJ2-4; v_call: TRBV28; d_call: TRBD1
cdr3_aa: CASSRPLGGETQYF; cdr3_nt: TGTGCCAGCAGCCGCCCCCTCGGGGGAGAGACCCAGTACTTC; clone_size: -; j_call: TRBJ2-5; v_call: TRBV7-9; d_call: -
cdr3_aa: CASRDQGLSYTF; cdr3_nt: TGCGCCAGCAGGGATCAGGGGTTAAGCTACACCTTC; clone_size: -; j_call: TRBJ1-2; v_call: TRBV5-1; d_call: -
cdr3_aa: CASSQTGAGETQYF; cdr3_nt: TGTGCCAGCAGTCAAACAGGGGCTGGGGAGACCCAGTACTTC; clone_size: -; j_call: TRBJ2-5; v_call: TRBV7-7; d_call: TRBD1
cdr3_aa: CAISESREQYF; cdr3_nt: TGTGCCATCAGTGAGTCGCGGGAGCAGTACTTC; clone_size: once; j_call: TRBJ2-7; v_call: TRBV10-3; d_call: -
cdr3_aa: CASSPGELNEKLFF; cdr3_nt: TGCGCCAGCAGCCCGGGGGAGCTTAATGAAAAACTGTTTTTT; clone_size: once; j_call: TRBJ1-4; v_call: TRBV4-1; d_call: -
cdr3_aa: CSADKFGTQYF; cdr3_nt: TGCAGTGCTGACAAGTTTGGGACCCAGTACTTC; clone_size: -; j_call: TRBJ2-5; v_call: TRBV20-1; d_call: -
cdr3_aa: CASMDRGGSTGELFF; cdr3_nt: TGTGCCAGTATGGATCGAGGGGGCTCAACCGGGGAGCTGTTTTTT; clone_size: few; j_call: TRBJ2-2; v_call: TRBV19; d_call: TRBD1
cdr3_aa: CASSLSDRVNTDTQYF; cdr3_nt: TGTGCCAGCAGTTTAAGCGACAGGGTTAATACAGATACGCAGTATTTT; clone_size: few; j_call: TRBJ2-3; v_call: TRBV27; d_call: TRBD1
cdr3_aa: CAWRTSSNEQFF; cdr3_nt: TGTGCCTGGAGGACTAGCAGCAATGAGCAGTTCTTC; clone_size: -; j_call: TRBJ2-1; v_call: TRBV30; d_call: TRBD2
cdr3_aa: CASSFSRGTEAFF; cdr3_nt: TGTGCCAGCTCCTTCTCGCGAGGCACTGAAGCTTTCTTT; clone_size: few; j_call: TRBJ1-1; v_call: TRBV18; d_call: -
cdr3_aa: CASSTTGGVRPQHF; cdr3_nt: TGTGCCAGTAGCACGACAGGGGGCGTTCGGCCCCAGCATTTT; clone_size: -; j_call: TRBJ1-5; v_call: TRBV19; d_call: TRBD1
cdr3_aa: CASRHPGGDVSEQFF; cdr3_nt: TGCGCCAGCAGACACCCGGGGGGGGACGTTTCGGAGCAGTTCTTC; clone_size: -; j_call: TRBJ2-1; v_call: TRBV10-1; d_call: TRBD2